This TCR beta chain appears in the sequencing data of a study of T cells after yellow fever vaccination. Study-wide context: Fractions of limited cellularity were prepared by means of SMART-Seq v4 Ultra Low Input.

They built TCR cDNA with 5'RACE template switching, a step that put in a universal primer site and UMIs. TCRdb re-called the 5' RACE reads through MiXCR, storing one row per CDR3 protein. The data hold some 170,000 distinct CDR3 sequences, with approximately 9.7% observed a single time. Findings and caveats of the study: Boosting was followed by the reappearance of most primary-vaccination clones (approximately 97% CD4, 88% CD8). CD4 and CD8 compartments shared a small share of clonotypes.

To note about this clonotype: Antigen unknown.

The V and J ends lost 2 bases and 0 bases respectively, with 10 bases between them. This CDR3 region has 16 residues. Germline lookup yields CDR1 MNHNS and CDR2 SASEGT. Material: CD8+ T cells sorted from PBMCs, obtained 45 days after the yellow fever booster vaccination. This chain uses TRBV6-1 with TRBJ1-4; D might be TRBD1 (5 bases). The receptor's source is a man younger than 35 who received the YFV17D yellow fever vaccine. The CDR3 nucleotides are TGTGCCAGCAGTGAATTTACGGGGGCAACTAATGAAAAACTGTTTTTT. Translated, it gives CASSEFTGATNEKLFF.